Each of the 14 T cell receptor beta chains below was sequenced from the same sample in a study of shared clonotypes between healthy human individuals. Repertoires were generated with immunoSEQ multiplex PCR, while TCRdb's copy carries only in-frame clones and drops some. The sample contains fewer than 600,000 clones, roughly 83% of which appear only once. The sample consisted of PBMCs. The source of these receptors is a middle-aged woman in good health. Some clones in this sample may be carry-over from other donors' samples.

This chain links TRBV5-1 with TRBJ2-3; TRBD2 matches 10 bases. CDR1 and CDR2 from the germline V gene are SGHRS and YFSETQ. The CDR3 spans 15 residues. Unmatched junction bases numbered 5, after V lost 4 bases and J lost 3 bases. CDR3 residues: CASSRSGRDTDTQYF. The CDR3 DNA follows: TGCGCCAGCAGCCGGAGCGGGAGGGATACAGATACGCAGTATTTT. The whole variable domain, remainder taken from reference TRBV5-1 and TRBJ2-3, is KAGVTQTPRYLIKTRGQQVTLSCSPISGHRSVSWYQQTPGQGLQFLFEYFSETQRNKGNFPGRFSGRQFSNSRSEMNVSTLELGDSALYLCASSRSGRDTDTQYFGPGTRLTVL.

The chain employs TRBV27 and TRBJ2-7; 9 positions agree with TRBD2. Trimming removed 7 bases from V and 3 bases from J; junction bases left unmatched: 7. The CDR3 consists of 14 residues. The germline V gene encodes CDR1 MNHEY and CDR2 SMNVEV (reference sequence). The CDR3 DNA sequence: TGTGCCAGCACCTCTAAGCGGGAGGTCTACGAGCAGTACTTC. Protein sequence: CASTSKREVYEQYF.

The chain is built from TRBV18 and TRBJ2-7, with a weak D call TRBD1 (6 bases). Trimming left V 3 bases short and J 0 bases short, with 18 bases between. CDR1 is KGHSH, CDR2 LQKENI, per germline. CDR3 size: 17 residues. This CDR3 reads CASSPLPGAGDSYEQYF. CDR3 nucleotides: TGTGCCAGCTCACCTCTACCTGGCGCAGGGGACTCCTACGAGCAGTACTTC. Combining the CDR3 with reference TRBV18 and TRBJ2-7 gives the whole variable domain NAGVMQNPRHLVRRRGQEARLRCSPMKGHSHVYWYRQLPEEGLKFMVYLQKENIIDESGMPKERFSAEFPKEGPSILRIQQVVRGDSAAYFCASSPLPGAGDSYEQYFGPGTRLTVT.

The rearrangement uses TRBV18 and TRBJ1-1, with a weak D call TRBD1 (6 bases). The CDR3 sequence is 15 residues long. Germline V gene lookup returns CDR1 KGHSH and CDR2 LQKENI. V gave up 3 bases and J gave up 6 bases, with 17 bases separating them. Here the CDR3 DNA reads TGTGCCAGCTCACCTGGAGTGAGGGGGAGAGCTGAAGCTTTCTTT. It codes for CASSPGVRGRAEAFF.

This chain links TRBV30 with TRBJ2-3, with 7 bases fitting TRBD1. Germline values: CDR1 GTSNPN, CDR2 SVGIG (reference sequence). V was clipped by 7 bases and J by 4 bases; unmatched bases: 11. The CDR3 is made up of 14 amino acids. CDR3 sequence (DNA): TGTGCCTTAAGACAGGGTACGGTCGCAGATACGCAGTATTTT. Translation gives CALRQGTVADTQYF. The whole variable domain, remainder taken from reference TRBV30 and TRBJ2-3, is SQTIHQWPATLVQPVGSPLSLECTVEGTSNPNLYWYRQAAGRGLQLLFYSVGIGQISSEVPQNLSASRPQDRQFILSSKKLLLSDSGFYLCALRQGTVADTQYFGPGTRLTVL.

The chain uses TRBV5-1 and TRBJ2-5; 8 bases align to TRBD2. CDR3 length equals 16 residues. The junction had 11 bases not matched to a gene; V was cut back by 1 base and J by 6 bases. CDR1 SGHRS and CDR2 YFSETQ come from the germline V gene. CDR3 sequence (DNA): TGCGCCAGCAGCTTGTACGGCAGCGGGAGCTCTCAGACCCAGTACTTC. Its translation: CASSLYGSGSSQTQYF.

This chain uses TRBV7-9 with TRBJ1-3; D uncertain. Trimming took 1 base from V and 0 from J, leaving 10 bases between them. This CDR3 comprises 16 residues. The V gene's germline CDR1 is SEHNR and CDR2 FQNEAQ (reference sequence). Here the CDR3 reads CASSLEEPVSGNTIYF. CDR3 DNA sequence: TGTGCCAGCAGCTTAGAAGAACCGGTCTCTGGAAACACCATATATTTT.

The chain is built from TRBV7-6 and TRBJ1-1; the match to TRBD1 covers 7 bases. The V gene's germline CDR1 is SGHVS and CDR2 FNYEAQ. J lost 5 bases, V lost 5 bases, and 11 bases had no gene match. The length of the CDR3 is 15 residues. The CDR3 loop reads CASSRLQGGRTEAFF. The DNA of the CDR3 is TGTGCCAGCAGCCGTTTGCAGGGGGGGAGGACTGAAGCTTTCTTT.

V is TRBV5-1 and J is TRBJ1-1, with TRBD1 matching 7 bases. Trimming took 0 bases from V and 4 from J; bases not matched to a gene: 6. Germline V gives CDR1 SGHRS, CDR2 YFSETQ. This CDR3 has 15 residues. CDR3 sequence (DNA): TGCGCCAGCAGCTTGGAGAGGCCAGGGGGCACTGAAGCTTTCTTT. This gives the protein CASSLERPGGTEAFF.

The V and J genes are TRBV15 and TRBJ1-4, with 7 bases identical to TRBD1. The length of the CDR3 is 14 residues. CDR1 is LNHNV and CDR2 is YYDKDF in the germline V gene (reference sequence). V was clipped by 5 bases and J by 8 bases; unmatched bases: 8. The CDR3 region is CATSPDREGEKLFF. The CDR3 nucleotides are TGTGCCACCAGCCCCGACAGGGAGGGAGAAAAACTGTTTTTT.

The chain combines TRBV19 with TRBJ2-1, with D unresolved. Germline lookup yields CDR1 LNHDA and CDR2 SQIVND (reference sequence). The CDR3 sequence is 14 residues long. V gave up 2 bases and J gave up 1 base, with 6 bases separating them. CDR3 DNA sequence: TGTGCCAGTAGTATACAGTCATCCTACAATGAGCAGTTCTTC. Protein sequence: CASSIQSSYNEQFF.

The chain is built from TRBV19 and TRBJ1-1; possibly TRBD1 for D (6 bases). Trimming stripped 6 bases from V and 0 bases from J, with 17 bases between. This CDR3 has 16 amino acids. Germline CDR1 is LNHDA and CDR2 is SQIVND (reference sequence). The CDR3 region has the DNA TGTGCCAGTAGGGCCCCCCAGGGGCGCTTGAACACTGAAGCTTTCTTT. It codes for CASRAPQGRLNTEAFF.

This clone showed up just once. At the DNA level, this CDR3 is encoded by other sequences in the same sample as well. The rearrangement joins TRBV30 to TRBJ2-5; 7 nucleotides line up with TRBD2. Trimming removed 3 bases from V and 5 bases from J; junction bases left unmatched: 15. Germline-derived CDR1 and CDR2 are GTSNPN and SVGIG (reference sequence). The CDR3 is made up of 16 amino acids. The CDR3 nucleotides are TGTGCCTGGAGCTGGGCTAGCGGCGCACCACGCGAGACCCAGTACTTC. As protein: CAWSWASGAPRETQYF.

The V gene is TRBV14, the J gene TRBJ2-1; TRBD2 agrees at 7 bases. V shed 2 bases, J shed 0 bases, and the junction held 7 bases outside the gene matches. This CDR3 comprises 17 residues. The germline V gene has CDR1 SGHDN and CDR2 FVKESK. For the CDR3, the DNA is TGTGCCAGCAGCCAAATTGTCGGCGGGAGCTCCTACAATGAGCAGTTCTTC. Amino acid sequence: CASSQIVGGSSYNEQFF.